Below, 11 T cell receptor beta chains from the same sample are listed, as sequenced in a study of identical twins. TCRdb used MiXCR to reprocess the 5' RACE reads, holding one entry per CDR3 protein. The data show approximately 500,000 distinct CDR3 sequences, roughly 15% seen once. These same data were also listed under a study on yellow fever vaccine responses in identical twins.

The source material was CD4+ T cells sorted from blood. Receptors were obtained from a young woman in good health.

The J gene is TRBJ1-4, the V gene TRBV27; 8 nucleotides align to TRBD1. CDR3 size: 15 residues. The J segment lost 3 bases and the V segment lost 7 bases, leaving 7 bases of the junction unmatched. Germline CDR1 and CDR2: MNHEY and SMNVEV (reference sequence). Here the CDR3 DNA reads TGTGCCAGCAAAAACACAGGGGGGGCTAATGAAAAACTGTTTTTT. As protein: CASKNTGGANEKLFF.

In its sample, this clonotype was seen a few times. The V gene is TRBV12-3 or TRBV12-4, the J gene TRBJ1-2; D unclear. V was cut by 5 bases and J by 6 bases, with 13 bases left in between. This CDR3 has 13 residues. The CDR3, as DNA: TGTGCCAGCAGTCTCGTTTCAGTCGATGGCTACACCTTC. Translated: CASSLVSVDGYTF.

This sequence joins TRBV24-1 and TRBJ2-5, with D perhaps matching TRBD1 (6 bases). Trimming left V 2 bases short and J 5 bases short, with 8 bases between. The CDR3 extends over 13 amino acids. Germline CDR1 KGHDR, CDR2 SFDVKD. The CDR3: CATSDSGVETQYF. The CDR3 DNA follows: TGTGCCACCAGTGATTCAGGGGTGGAGACCCAGTACTTC.

The chain recombines TRBV28 with TRBJ2-7, with D possibly matching TRBD1 (5 bases). CDR1 and CDR2 from the germline V gene are MDHEN and SYDVKM. The CDR3 contains 14 residues. V was trimmed by 5 bases and J by 2 bases, leaving 13 bases between them. The CDR3 DNA reads TGTGCCAGCAGTCCCCATGACAGAGCCTACGAGCAGTACTTC. Amino acids: CASSPHDRAYEQYF.

This clonotype was detected only a few times. The chain carries TRBV4-1 and TRBJ2-5; D is unresolved. CDR3 length: 12 residues. The germline V gene has CDR1 MGHRA and CDR2 YSYEKL. Trimming took 0 bases from V and 7 from J, leaving 6 bases between them. The CDR3 coding sequence is TGCGCCAGCAGCCAAGAGCTGGGGACCCAGTACTTC. Translated: CASSQELGTQYF.

This clonotype was seen a handful of times. The chain couples TRBV5-5 to TRBJ2-2, with D tentatively TRBD2 (5 bases). Between the trimmed V and J ends, which lost 4 bases and 5 bases, there was a span of 15 bases. The CDR3 spans 15 residues. CDR1 and CDR2 from the germline V gene are SGHKS and YYEKEE (reference sequence). The CDR3 here is CASSPIVSGTGELFF. In DNA, the CDR3 is TGTGCCAGCAGCCCAATAGTATCGGGGACCGGGGAGCTGTTTTTT. Combining the CDR3 with reference TRBV5-5 and TRBJ2-2 gives the whole variable domain DAGVTQSPTHLIKTRGQQVTLRCSPISGHKSVSWYQQVLGQGPQFIFQYYEKEERGRGNFPDRFSARQFPNYSSELNVNALLLGDSALYLCASSPIVSGTGELFFGEGSRLTVL.

The table lists this clonotype with a few counts. The rearrangement links TRBV28 to TRBJ2-7, with 8 bases that match TRBD1. Germline V gene data show CDR1 as MDHEN and CDR2 as SYDVKM. CDR3 length: 13 amino acids. V shed 5 bases, J shed 6 bases, and the junction held 6 bases outside the gene matches. The chain's CDR3 is CASSRRTGSEQYV. In DNA, the CDR3 is TGTGCCAGCAGTCGACGGACAGGGAGCGAGCAGTACGTC.

The CDR3 here is CASRSEGELLTGELFF. The CDR3 nucleotides are TGTGCCAGCAGATCGGAGGGGGAACTCCTCACCGGGGAGCTGTTTTTT. The chain carries TRBV5-6 and TRBJ2-2; D possibly matches TRBD1 or TRBD2 (6 bases each). The V gene's germline CDR1 is SGHDT and CDR2 YYEEEE. Trimming took 5 bases from V and 4 from J, leaving 18 bases between them. The CDR3 runs to 16 residues. Full variable domain (outside the CDR3, taken from reference TRBV5-6 and TRBJ2-2): DAGVTQSPTHLIKTRGQQVTLRCSPKSGHDTVSWYQQALGQGPQFIFQYYEEEERQRGNFPDRFSGHQFPNYSSELNVNALLLGDSALYLCASRSEGELLTGELFFGEGSRLTVL.

This clonotype was picked up a small number of times. V is TRBV20-1 and J is TRBJ2-1, with D perhaps matching TRBD1 (5 bases). This CDR3 region has 14 residues. V lost 3 bases, J lost 5 bases, and 14 bases lay in between. Germline assignment: CDR1 DFQATT and CDR2 SNEGSKA (reference sequence). In DNA form, the CDR3 reads TGCAGTGCTAGGGACATTCTCCTAGACAATGAGCAGTTCTTC. This codes for CSARDILLDNEQFF.

The chain is built from TRBV20-1 and TRBJ1-6; D is uncertain. Per germline, CDR1 DFQATT and CDR2 SNEGSKA (reference sequence). Trimming cost V 6 bases and J 9 bases, with 9 bases left between them. The CDR3 runs 11 residues. The CDR3 region is CSAPLGSPLHF. The CDR3 DNA sequence: TGCAGTGCCCCCCTGGGTTCACCCCTCCACTTT.

The chain recombines TRBV28 with TRBJ1-6; 10 bases agree with TRBD1. Germline lookup yields CDR1 MDHEN and CDR2 SYDVKM. Unmatched junction bases numbered 8, after V lost 6 bases and J lost 9 bases. The CDR3 runs 15 residues. The CDR3, as DNA: TGTGCCAGCAGCATAAGGCGGACAGGGGGTTCACCCCTCCACTTT. This sequence encodes CASSIRRTGGSPLHF.